The 32 T cell receptor beta chains given below trace back to one sample, sequenced in a study of T-cell memory formation after mild COVID-19. Each CDR3 protein gets one entry after TCRdb re-called the 5' RACE reads with MiXCR. The repertoire holds a few hundred thousand distinct CDR3 sequences, with under 25% as singletons. The sample was PBMCs or a T cell subset sorted from them (not recorded which). The receptors here all came from a man younger than 30 who had mild COVID-19 (a few samples of this study predate the infection). Cell type and time point are not known.

This clonotype has just a few counts. The V gene is TRBV4-3, the J gene TRBJ2-1; D unresolved. The CDR3 runs to 17 residues. In germline, CDR1 is LGHNA, CDR2 YSLEER. V lost 2 bases to trimming and J lost 1 base, with 15 bases between them. The CDR3: CASSQMFSSWSYNEQFF. The DNA of the CDR3 is TGCGCCAGCAGCCAAATGTTTTCTAGTTGGTCCTACAATGAGCAGTTCTTC.

This rearrangement joins TRBV20-1 to TRBJ1-1; 9 bases are a match to TRBD1. Per germline, CDR1 DFQATT and CDR2 SNEGSKA (reference sequence). This CDR3 is 13 amino acids long. Trimming at V came to 5 bases and at J to 2 bases, leaving 3 bases not matched to a gene. The CDR3 nucleotides are TGCAGTGCTCGGGACAGGGTTAACACTGAAGCTTTCTTT. Translation: CSARDRVNTEAFF.

V is TRBV10-1 and J is TRBJ1-1; D ambiguous. Trimming took off 4 bases at V and 5 bases at J, with 17 bases between the two ends. This CDR3 has 15 amino acids. Germline CDR1 is WNHNN and CDR2 is SYGVQD (reference sequence). CDR3 sequence: CASSGANTFGTEAFF. For the CDR3, the DNA is TGCGCCAGCAGTGGGGCAAATACGTTTGGAACTGAAGCTTTCTTT.

This clonotype was counted between two and nine times. V is TRBV6-6 and J is TRBJ1-1; D uncertain. Trimming took 6 bases from V and 5 from J, leaving 13 bases between them. Germline assignment: CDR1 MNHNY and CDR2 SVGAGI (reference sequence). This CDR3 spans 13 amino acids. The CDR3 region is CASSLTQVTEAFF. CDR3 bases: TGTGCCAGCAGCCTGACCCAGGTGACTGAAGCTTTCTTT.

This chain links TRBV4-1 with TRBJ1-5, with D unclear. This CDR3 region has 12 residues. V was clipped by 3 bases and J by 7 bases, with 7 bases between them. Looked up from germline, CDR1 is MGHRA and CDR2 is YSYEKL. This chain's CDR3 is CASSQLGQPQHF. The CDR3 region has the DNA TGCGCCAGCAGCCAGCTCGGCCAGCCCCAGCATTTT.

This clonotype has only a few counts. CDR3 nucleotide sequence: TGTGCCAGCAGCTTAGAAGGCGGGGCCACTGGGGCCGAGCAGTACTTC. This gives the protein CASSLEGGATGAEQYF. The chain couples TRBV7-9 to TRBJ2-7, with D possibly TRBD2 on 6 matching bases. The CDR3 runs 16 residues. Trimming removed 1 base from V and 6 bases from J, with 19 bases in between. In germline, CDR1 is SEHNR, CDR2 FQNEAQ (reference sequence).

J is TRBJ1-5 and V is TRBV12-3 or TRBV12-4, with D uncertain. V lost 7 bases to trimming and J lost 4 bases, with 11 bases between them. The CDR3 has 13 amino acids. CDR3 nucleotides: TGTGCCAGCACCTCCACCCCAAATCAGCCCCAGCATTTT. The encoded protein is CASTSTPNQPQHF.

This clonotype was counted only a few times. This sequence joins TRBV6-5 and TRBJ2-4, with D perhaps TRBD1 (6 bases). There are 15 residues in the CDR3. CDR1 is MNHEY and CDR2 is SVGAGI in the germline V gene. V dropped 6 bases and J dropped 5 bases, with 17 bases sitting between them. The DNA of the CDR3 is TGTGCCAGCAGGGCGACAGGCTACAGCCAAAACATTCAGTACTTC. Amino acids: CASRATGYSQNIQYF.

The genes are TRBV7-9 and TRBJ1-3, with D perhaps matching TRBD1 (5 bases). Germline V CDR1 and CDR2: SEHNR, FQNEAQ (reference sequence). The length of the CDR3 is 15 residues. V lost 0 bases to trimming and J lost 5 bases, with 11 bases between them. The CDR3 loop is CASSLAFGARNTIYF. The CDR3 DNA reads as TGTGCCAGCAGCTTAGCGTTTGGGGCCCGAAACACCATATATTTT.

V is TRBV12-3 or TRBV12-4 and J is TRBJ1-4; D uncertain. The ends were cut back, 6 bases at V and 2 bases at J, with 16 bases in the middle. This CDR3 comprises 16 residues. This CDR3 reads CASSPPMLSTNEKLFF. CDR3 DNA: TGTGCCAGCAGCCCTCCAATGCTCTCCACTAATGAAAAACTGTTTTTT.

There are a few counts of this clonotype. The chain employs TRBV4-1 and TRBJ2-5, with D tentatively TRBD1 or TRBD2 (5 bases each). CDR1 and CDR2 from the germline V gene are MGHRA and YSYEKL. CDR3 length: 17 residues. Trimming removed 1 base at V and 4 bases at J, with 19 bases between. CDR3 region: CASSQGGTRAPGETQYF. The CDR3 nucleotides read TGCGCCAGCAGCCAAGGGGGGACCCGGGCCCCGGGAGAGACCCAGTACTTC.

The rearrangement links TRBV6-2 or TRBV6-3 to TRBJ2-7; 8 nucleotides agree with TRBD1. In germline, CDR1 is MNHEY, CDR2 SVGEGT. The CDR3 is made up of 15 amino acids. Trimming cost V 5 bases and J 3 bases; bases outside gene matches: 9. CDR3 amino acids: CASSPGTGWGYEQYF. CDR3 nucleotides: TGTGCCAGCAGTCCCGGGACAGGATGGGGCTACGAGCAGTACTTC.

The chain has TRBV20-1 and TRBJ2-2; 7 positions match TRBD2. Germline V gene lookup returns CDR1 DFQATT and CDR2 SNEGSKA (reference sequence). The CDR3 runs 14 residues. After removal of 6 bases from V and 1 base from J, the junction contained 5 bases not matched to a gene. The CDR3 DNA sequence: TGCAGTGCAGAGCGGGACCTGAACACCGGGGAGCTGTTTTTT. Its translation is CSAERDLNTGELFF.

This clonotype was counted a single time. One junction end does not reproduce the germline sequence, and a read error may be involved. This chain uses TRBV5-1 with TRBJ1-1, with 9 bases lining up with TRBD1. There are 14 residues in the CDR3. The germline V gene encodes CDR1 SGHRS and CDR2 YFSETQ. This chain's CDR3 is CASSRGQGGTESFF. CDR3 DNA sequence: TGCGCCAGCAGCCGGGGACAGGGCGGCACTGAATCTTTCTTT.

The chain uses TRBV4-1 and TRBJ2-1; TRBD2 might be the D (6 bases). CDR1 is MGHRA and CDR2 is YSYEKL in the germline V gene. V was cut by 1 base and J by 0 bases, with 16 bases left in between. CDR3 length equals 18 residues. Here the CDR3 reads CASSQANLVGSSYNEQFF. The CDR3 nucleotides are TGCGCCAGCAGCCAAGCCAATCTGGTCGGGAGCTCCTACAATGAGCAGTTCTTC.

This clonotype was detected a few times. This rearrangement joins TRBV3-1 to TRBJ1-2, with no clear D. The CDR3 consists of 15 residues. Germline V gene data show CDR1 as LGHDT and CDR2 as YNNKEL (reference sequence). V gave up 0 bases and J gave up 8 bases, with 16 bases separating them. CDR3 coding DNA: TGTGCCAGCAGCCAAGATTGGACGGGAACCGGAGGCTACACCTTC. It translates to CASSQDWTGTGGYTF.

V gene TRBV7-9 combines with J gene TRBJ1-1; weak D call: TRBD1 (6 bases). V was clipped by 3 bases and J by 11 bases, with 13 bases between them. The CDR3 consists of 12 residues. The V gene's germline CDR1 is SEHNR and CDR2 FQNEAQ (reference sequence). CDR3 nucleotide sequence: TGTGCCAGCAGCTTGGAGGACAGAATGGCTTTCTTT. Protein product: CASSLEDRMAFF.

This rearrangement joins TRBV20-1 to TRBJ1-2; a weak D match, TRBD1 (6 bases). Germline V gene sequence: CDR1 DFQATT, CDR2 SNEGSKA (reference sequence). V was trimmed by 4 bases and J by 5 bases, leaving 14 bases between them. There are 13 residues in the CDR3. The CDR3 loop reads CSANYGQPYGYTF. For the CDR3, the DNA is TGCAGTGCTAACTACGGACAGCCTTATGGCTACACCTTC.

The CDR3 DNA reads TGTGCCAGCAGCCTCGGGGCAGGATCTAACTATGGCTACACCTTC. Translating it yields CASSLGAGSNYGYTF. The V call is TRBV7-3, the J call TRBJ1-2; D may be TRBD1 (5 bases). Between the trimmed V and J ends, which lost 5 bases and 0 bases, there was a span of 13 bases. The CDR3 extends over 15 amino acids. Germline CDR1 is SGHTA and CDR2 is FQGTGA.

This sequence joins TRBV20-1 and TRBJ1-1, with D possibly TRBD1 on 6 matching bases. CDR1 DFQATT and CDR2 SNEGSKA come from the germline V gene (reference sequence). The CDR3 loop spans 14 amino acids. V dropped 1 base and J dropped 7 bases, with 16 bases sitting between them. In nucleotides, the CDR3 is TGCAGTGCTAGAGCCCTCACAGGGCGGATTGAAGCTTTCTTT. This encodes CSARALTGRIEAFF.

The chain employs TRBV27 and TRBJ1-2, with 7 bases matching TRBD1. J gave up 8 bases and V 8 bases, and 8 bases lay outside the gene matches. The CDR3 extends over 12 amino acids. In germline, CDR1 is MNHEY, CDR2 SMNVEV (reference sequence). The CDR3 DNA is TGTGCCAGCGGAATAACAGGGGACGGCTACACCTTC. It codes for CASGITGDGYTF.

This chain connects TRBV5-1 to TRBJ2-7, with 7 nucleotides matching TRBD1. Looked up from germline, CDR1 is SGHRS and CDR2 is YFSETQ. This CDR3 has 15 residues. After removal of 3 bases from V and 6 bases from J, the junction contained 12 bases not matched to a gene. CDR3 amino acids: CASSSETGLTLEQYF. In DNA form, the CDR3 reads TGCGCCAGCAGCTCGGAGACAGGGTTAACACTCGAGCAGTACTTC.

This clonotype turned up a few times. The chain combines TRBV12-3 or TRBV12-4 with TRBJ1-5; 7 nucleotides line up with TRBD1. V trimming: 4 bases; J trimming: 4 bases; junction bases outside the gene matches: 10. The CDR3 length is 16 residues. This chain's CDR3 is CASSSGGTVSNQPQHF. The CDR3 DNA reads TGTGCCAGCAGTTCCGGGGGGACAGTAAGTAATCAGCCCCAGCATTTT.

This clonotype has only a few counts. The chain joins TRBV5-1 to TRBJ2-7; D remains unclear. Germline lookup yields CDR1 SGHRS and CDR2 YFSETQ. The V end lost 0 bases, the J end lost 6 bases, and 16 bases lay between the germline ends. This CDR3 contains 15 residues. The CDR3 protein is CASSLVVQASAEQYF. The CDR3 nucleotides are TGCGCCAGCAGCTTGGTAGTCCAGGCGTCCGCCGAGCAGTACTTC.

This clonotype was recorded many times. The gene calls are TRBV4-2 and TRBJ2-5; TRBD2 matches 11 bases. The CDR3 has 15 residues. Trimming removed 0 bases from V and 5 bases from J; junction bases left unmatched: 2. Germline V gene sequence: CDR1 LGHNA, CDR2 YNFKEQ. The CDR3 is CASSQDSGGAETQYF. CDR3 bases: TGTGCCAGCAGCCAAGATAGCGGGGGGGCCGAGACCCAGTACTTC.

V is TRBV12-3 or TRBV12-4 and J is TRBJ2-3, with 7 bases lining up with TRBD1. V shed 5 bases, J shed 2 bases, and the junction held 7 bases outside the gene matches. This CDR3 comprises 15 residues. CDR3 region: CASSDRDSYTDTQYF. The CDR3 bases are TGTGCCAGCAGTGACCGGGACAGCTACACAGATACGCAGTATTTT.

The chain links TRBV7-7 to TRBJ2-1; 7 nucleotides match TRBD2. This CDR3 is built from 15 residues. Per germline, CDR1 SSHAT and CDR2 FNYEAQ (reference sequence). Trimming cost V 1 base and J 2 bases; bases outside gene matches: 2. The CDR3: CASSLDGGTYNEQFF. In DNA form, the CDR3 reads TGTGCCAGCAGCTTAGACGGGGGGACCTACAATGAGCAGTTCTTC.

The chain carries TRBV12-3 or TRBV12-4 and TRBJ1-2, with 9 bases matching TRBD1. This CDR3 has 15 residues. With V trimmed by 5 bases and J by 8 bases, 12 bases remained unmatched. CDR3 DNA sequence: TGTGCCAGCAGTGGCACACTCACAGGGGGCCAGGGCTACACCTTC. Protein: CASSGTLTGGQGYTF.

This clonotype was counted a few times. The chain has TRBV4-3 and TRBJ2-3; tentative D call: TRBD2 (5 bases). CDR3 size: 13 residues. V dropped 1 base and J dropped 10 bases, with 12 bases sitting between them. The germline gives CDR1 LGHNA, CDR2 YSLEER. CDR3 region: CASSQGMRAPQYF. For the CDR3, the DNA is TGCGCCAGCAGCCAAGGAATGAGGGCGCCGCAGTATTTT.

V usage is TRBV7-2 and J usage is TRBJ2-7; D might be TRBD2 (5 bases). The CDR3 contains 12 residues. Germline CDR1 is SGHTA and CDR2 is FQGNSA. Trimming removed 2 bases from V and 7 bases from J, with 9 bases in between. The CDR3 region has the DNA TGTGCCAGCAGCTTACAAGGAGGAGAGCAGTACGTC. This translates into CASSLQGGEQYV.

The chain joins TRBV29-1 to TRBJ2-6, with D hard to call. This CDR3 contains 13 residues. The germline V gene encodes CDR1 SQVTM and CDR2 ANQGSEA. Trimming removed 5 bases at V and 4 bases at J, with 9 bases between. The CDR3 DNA follows: TGCAGCGTTATGTCGGCAGGGGCCAACGTCCTGACTTTC. This codes for CSVMSAGANVLTF.

This clonotype showed up just a few times. This chain joins TRBV7-9 and TRBJ2-2; 12 bases align to TRBD1. The J segment lost 7 bases and the V segment lost 10 bases, leaving 7 bases of the junction unmatched. This CDR3 is built from 14 residues. The V gene's germline CDR1 is SEHNR and CDR2 FQNEAQ (reference sequence). This chain's CDR3 is CATQGQGAIGELFF. The CDR3 DNA is TGTGCCACCCAGGGACAGGGGGCGATCGGGGAGCTGTTTTTT.